What follows are 14 T cell receptor beta chains derived from one specimen sequenced in a study of response to subunit inactivated influenza vaccine. TCRdb re-derived calls from the RT-PCR reads in MiXCR, one entry per CDR3 protein. The profile covers more than 500,000 distinct CDR3 sequences, with about 10% appearing a single time and approximately 10% taken by the ten largest. The same specimen was also included in a second study, on T cells expressing NK-cell markers. That source notes: TCR beta cDNA was generated via 5'RACE template switching incorporating UMIs.

Specimen: PBMCs from blood, collected on the day of vaccination. These receptors came from a man in his forties or fifties who received an inactivated influenza vaccine.

The chain combines TRBV7-2 with TRBJ1-1; TRBD1 matches at 8 bases. CDR3 size: 14 residues. Per the germline V gene, CDR1 is SGHTA and CDR2 is FQGNSA. The J segment lost 4 bases and the V segment lost 5 bases, leaving 6 bases of the junction unmatched. CDR3: CASSTWTGSTEAFF. The CDR3 nucleotides are TGTGCCAGCAGCACCTGGACAGGGAGCACTGAAGCTTTCTTT.

A word on this clonotype: A much larger clone differs from this one at a single base, so this may be a read error. Written as DNA, the CDR3 is TGTGCCAGCAGTAAGAACACAGATAGGCAGTATTTT. Protein product: CASSKNTDRQYF. The J gene is TRBJ2-3, the V gene TRBV6-1; no clear D. Germline loops: CDR1 MNHNS, CDR2 SASEGT. The CDR3 length is 12 residues.

The V gene is TRBV27, the J gene TRBJ2-1; D uncertain. V dropped 3 bases and J dropped 5 bases, with 8 bases sitting between them. Germline loops: CDR1 MNHEY, CDR2 SMNVEV (reference sequence). The CDR3 is 13 residues long. CDR3 in DNA: TGTGCCAGCAGTTTGAGACCCAACAATGAGCAGTTCTTC. Translation gives CASSLRPNNEQFF.

The rearrangement links TRBV13 to TRBJ2-1; 8 nucleotides align to TRBD1. The CDR3 is 12 amino acids. Per germline, CDR1 PRHDT and CDR2 FYEKMQ (reference sequence). V trimming: 4 bases; J trimming: 14 bases; junction bases outside the gene matches: 7. The CDR3 reads CASSSLDRVKFF. The CDR3 DNA follows: TGTGCCAGCAGCTCCCTGGACAGGGTTAAGTTCTTC.

The chain is built from TRBV10-3 and TRBJ2-3; 9 bases fit TRBD2. Losses at the gene ends were 3 bases for V and 3 bases for J; bases not matched to a gene: 7. Germline assignment: CDR1 ENHRY and CDR2 SYGVKD. The CDR3 is 16 residues long. CDR3 sequence: CAISDLGGGETDTQYF. The DNA of the CDR3 is TGTGCCATCAGTGATCTGGGCGGGGGGGAGACAGATACGCAGTATTTT.

V gene TRBV7-8 combines with J gene TRBJ1-5, with TRBD1 matching 7 bases. V lost 5 bases and J lost 3; bases outside the gene matches: 13. Per the germline V gene, CDR1 is SGHVS and CDR2 is FQNEAQ. This CDR3 is built from 17 residues. The chain's CDR3 is CASSPLGGTGVNQPQHF. The CDR3 DNA reads as TGTGCCAGCAGCCCCCTGGGGGGCACAGGGGTCAATCAGCCCCAGCATTTT.

This clonotype was picked up a small number of times. The chain combines TRBV6-2 or TRBV6-3 with TRBJ2-3; TRBD2 matches 10 bases. J lost 5 bases, V lost 0 bases, and 8 bases had no gene match. The CDR3 is 17 residues long. The V gene's germline CDR1 is MNHEY and CDR2 SVGEGT. CDR3 nucleotides: TGTGCCAGCAGTTACTCTGGAGCGGGAGGGGTCCGAGATACGCAGTATTTT. Its translation is CASSYSGAGGVRDTQYF.

The chain is built from TRBV6-1 and TRBJ2-7, with 9 positions matching TRBD1. With 5 bases clipped from V and 1 base from J, the junction kept 6 bases outside the gene matches. Per the germline V gene, CDR1 is MNHNS and CDR2 is SASEGT. The CDR3 has 15 residues. The CDR3 loop is CASSRRDRVSYEQYF. The CDR3 DNA sequence: TGTGCCAGCAGTCGCCGGGACAGGGTTTCCTACGAGCAGTACTTC.

This clonotype came up a few times. The chain has TRBV7-8 and TRBJ2-1, with D tentatively TRBD1 or TRBD2 (5 bases each). The CDR3 has 14 amino acids. CDR1 is SGHVS, CDR2 FQNEAQ, per germline. V shed 5 bases and J shed 10 bases, with 18 bases lying between them. DNA of the CDR3: TGTGCCAGCAGCCATCCGGGACGACCACAGGAGCAGTTCTTC. This gives the protein CASSHPGRPQEQFF.

This sequence joins TRBV29-1 and TRBJ2-1, with D possibly being TRBD1 or TRBD2 (8 bases each). The CDR3 runs to 18 residues. Germline V gives CDR1 SQVTM, CDR2 ANQGSEA. V lost 1 base to trimming and J lost 9 bases, with 28 bases between them. The CDR3 is CSVEGPRQGTRGFSEQFF. The CDR3 DNA reads TGCAGCGTTGAAGGTCCGAGACAGGGGACTAGGGGTTTCAGTGAGCAGTTCTTC.

The J gene is TRBJ2-1, the V gene TRBV12-3 or TRBV12-4, with 11 nucleotides matching TRBD1. V dropped 3 bases and J dropped 8; count of bases not matched to a gene: 9. This CDR3 comprises 16 residues. CDR3 protein: CASSFHRDRGYDEQFF. The CDR3 DNA reads TGTGCCAGCAGTTTCCACCGGGACAGGGGGTATGATGAGCAGTTCTTC.

There are a few counts of this clonotype. The chain combines TRBV28 with TRBJ1-2; D is uncertain. V lost 3 bases to trimming and J lost 4 bases, with 18 bases between them. The CDR3 length is 16 residues. Germline values: CDR1 MDHEN, CDR2 SYDVKM. CDR3 sequence (DNA): TGTGCCAGCAGTTTCAGGTTCCCACGAACCTCCTATGGCTACACCTTC. Amino acids: CASSFRFPRTSYGYTF.

Notes on this clonotype: Sequence at one end of the junction differs from germline and may be a read error. V and J are TRBV3-1 and TRBJ1-1; maybe TRBD1 (6 bases). The CDR3 runs to 12 residues. Per germline, CDR1 LGHDT and CDR2 YNNKEL (reference sequence). The CDR3 nucleotides are TGTGCCAGCAGCCAAGCAGGGGCGGAAGCTTACTTT. Translated, it gives CASSQAGAEAYF.

This clonotype was seen repeatedly, ten times or more. The CDR3 DNA reads as TGCGCCAGCAGCTTGGAGTATGGGGAGCAGTTCTTC. This encodes CASSLEYGEQFF. The chain employs TRBV5-1 and TRBJ2-1; no reliable D call. Germline V gene lookup returns CDR1 SGHRS and CDR2 YFSETQ. Trimming removed 0 bases from V and 10 bases from J, with 8 bases in between. The CDR3 loop spans 12 amino acids. Combining the CDR3 with reference TRBV5-1 and TRBJ2-1 gives the whole variable domain KAGVTQTPRYLIKTRGQQVTLSCSPISGHRSVSWYQQTPGQGLQFLFEYFSETQRNKGNFPGRFSGRQFSNSRSEMNVSTLELGDSALYLCASSLEYGEQFFGPGTRLTVL.